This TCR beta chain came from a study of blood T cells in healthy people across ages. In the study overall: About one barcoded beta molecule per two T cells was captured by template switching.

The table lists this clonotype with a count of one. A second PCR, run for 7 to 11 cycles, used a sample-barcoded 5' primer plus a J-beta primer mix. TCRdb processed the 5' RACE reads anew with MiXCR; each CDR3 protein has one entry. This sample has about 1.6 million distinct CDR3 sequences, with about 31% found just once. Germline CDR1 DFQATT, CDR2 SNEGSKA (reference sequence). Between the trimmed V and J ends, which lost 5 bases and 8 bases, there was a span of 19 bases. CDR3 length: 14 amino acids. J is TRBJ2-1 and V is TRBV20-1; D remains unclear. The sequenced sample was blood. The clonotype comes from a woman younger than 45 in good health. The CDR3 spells CSALPRTGPYEQFF. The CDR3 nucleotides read TGCAGTGCTCTACCTAGGACGGGCCCCTATGAGCAGTTCTTC.